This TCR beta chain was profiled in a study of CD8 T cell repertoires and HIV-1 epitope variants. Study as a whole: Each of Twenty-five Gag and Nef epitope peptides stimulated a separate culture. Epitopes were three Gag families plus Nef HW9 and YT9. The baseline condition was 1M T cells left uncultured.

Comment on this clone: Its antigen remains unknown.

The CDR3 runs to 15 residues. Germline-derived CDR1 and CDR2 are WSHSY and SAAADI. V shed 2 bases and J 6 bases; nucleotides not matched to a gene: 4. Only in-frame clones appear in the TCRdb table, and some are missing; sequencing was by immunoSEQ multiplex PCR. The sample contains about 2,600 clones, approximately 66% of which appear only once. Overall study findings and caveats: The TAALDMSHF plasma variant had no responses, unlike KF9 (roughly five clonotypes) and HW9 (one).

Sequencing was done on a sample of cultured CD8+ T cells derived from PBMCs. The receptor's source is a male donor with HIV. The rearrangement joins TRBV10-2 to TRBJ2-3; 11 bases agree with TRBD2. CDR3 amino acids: CASSEIGLAGDTQYF. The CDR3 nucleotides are TGCGCCAGCAGTGAGATAGGACTAGCGGGCGATACGCAGTATTTT.